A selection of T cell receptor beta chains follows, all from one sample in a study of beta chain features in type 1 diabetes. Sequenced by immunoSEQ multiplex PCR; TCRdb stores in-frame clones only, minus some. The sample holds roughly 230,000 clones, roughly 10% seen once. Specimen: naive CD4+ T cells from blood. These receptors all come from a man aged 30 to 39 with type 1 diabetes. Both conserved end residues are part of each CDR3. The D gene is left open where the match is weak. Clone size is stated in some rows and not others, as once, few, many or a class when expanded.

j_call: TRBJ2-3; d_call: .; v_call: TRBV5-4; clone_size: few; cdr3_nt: TGTGCCAGCAGCCAACTACGGGATACGCAGTATTTT; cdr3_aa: CASSQLRDTQYF
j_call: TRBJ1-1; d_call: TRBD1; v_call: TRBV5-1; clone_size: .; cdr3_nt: TGCGCCAGCAGCTCGACAGGGGGAACTGAAGCTTTCTTT; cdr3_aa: CASSSTGGTEAFF
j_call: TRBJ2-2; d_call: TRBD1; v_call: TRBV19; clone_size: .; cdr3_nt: TGTGCCAGTACCTCCGCGGGACAGGTGACCGGGGAGCTGTTTTTT; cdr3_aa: CASTSAGQVTGELFF
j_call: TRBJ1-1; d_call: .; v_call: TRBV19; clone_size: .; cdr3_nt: TGTGCCAGCTGGGGGAGGGGACAAGCTTTCTTT; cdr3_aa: CASWGRGQAFF
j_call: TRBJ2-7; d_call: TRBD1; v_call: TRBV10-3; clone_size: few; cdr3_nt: TGTGCCATCAACCCGGGACAGGCCTACGAGCAGTACTTC; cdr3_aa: CAINPGQAYEQYF
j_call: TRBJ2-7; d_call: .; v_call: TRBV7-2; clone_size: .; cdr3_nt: TGTGCCAGCAGCTTAGGACAGCCCTACGAGCAGTACTTC; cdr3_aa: CASSLGQPYEQYF
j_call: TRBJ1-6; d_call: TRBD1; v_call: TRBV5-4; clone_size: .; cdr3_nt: TGTGCCAGCAGCTTTGACAGGGATAATTCACCCCTCCACTTT; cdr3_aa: CASSFDRDNSPLHF
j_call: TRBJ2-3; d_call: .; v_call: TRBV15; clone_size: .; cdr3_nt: TGTGCCACCAGCAGAGATGGGCAGGGCACAGATACGCAGTATTTT; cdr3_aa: CATSRDGQGTDTQYF
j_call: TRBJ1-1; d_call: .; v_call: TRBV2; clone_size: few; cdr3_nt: TGTGCCAGCAATCCGACTAGCGAAGCTTTCTTT; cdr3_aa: CASNPTSEAFF
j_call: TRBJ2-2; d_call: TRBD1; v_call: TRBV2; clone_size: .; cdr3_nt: TGTGCCAGCAGTTGGTTGCTGACAGGGGATAACACCGGGGAGCTGTTTTTT; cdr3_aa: CASSWLLTGDNTGELFF
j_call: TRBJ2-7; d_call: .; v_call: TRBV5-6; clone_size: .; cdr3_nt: TGTGCCAGCAGCTTGGTCCAGGGCTCCTACGAGCAGTACTTC; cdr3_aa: CASSLVQGSYEQYF
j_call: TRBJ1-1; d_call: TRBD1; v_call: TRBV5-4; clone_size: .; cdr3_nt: TGTGCCAGCAGCGACAGGGGCCGCAACACTGAAGCTTTCTTT; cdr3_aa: CASSDRGRNTEAFF
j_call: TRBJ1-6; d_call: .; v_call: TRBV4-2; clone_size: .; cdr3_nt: TGTGCCAGCAGCCAAGAGGCGGTCTCGCATTCACCCCTCCACTTT; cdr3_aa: CASSQEAVSHSPLHF
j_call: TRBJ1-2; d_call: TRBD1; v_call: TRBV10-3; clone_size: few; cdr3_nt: TGTGCCATCAACCACGGACAGGGAGTGAGCTATGGCTACACCTTC; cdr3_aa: CAINHGQGVSYGYTF
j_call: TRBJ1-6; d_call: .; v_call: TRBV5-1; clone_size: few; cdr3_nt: TGCGCCAGCAGCTTGGACCGGGGGTATGCTGGTTCACCCCTCCACTTT; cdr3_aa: CASSLDRGYAGSPLHF
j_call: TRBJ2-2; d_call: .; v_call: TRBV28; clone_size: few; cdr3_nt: TGTGCCAGCAGTTTACCCAGGGGTCACACCGGGGAGCTGTTTTTT; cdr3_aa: CASSLPRGHTGELFF
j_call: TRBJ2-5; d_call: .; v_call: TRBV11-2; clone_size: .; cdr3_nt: TGTGCCAGCTTAAGGGGGGGGGAAGAGACCCAGTACTTC; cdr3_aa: CASLRGGEETQYF
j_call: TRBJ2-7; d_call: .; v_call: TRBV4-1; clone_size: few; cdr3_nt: TGCGCCAGCAGCCAAGAGGTAAAGAGAGAGCAGTACTTC; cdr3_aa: CASSQEVKREQYF
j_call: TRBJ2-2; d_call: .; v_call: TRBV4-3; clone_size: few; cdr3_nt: TGCGCCAGCAGACGGGGGACAGACACCACCGGGGAGCTGTTTTTT; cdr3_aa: CASRRGTDTTGELFF
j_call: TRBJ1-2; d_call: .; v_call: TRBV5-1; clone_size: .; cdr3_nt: TGCGCCAGCAGCCAGGGACATCCGGAGGGCTACACCTTC; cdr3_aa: CASSQGHPEGYTF
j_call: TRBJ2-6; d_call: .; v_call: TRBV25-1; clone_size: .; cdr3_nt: TGTGCCAGCAGCGCGGGGTCTAGCTCTGGGGCCAACGTCCTGACTTTC; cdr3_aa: CASSAGSSSGANVLTF
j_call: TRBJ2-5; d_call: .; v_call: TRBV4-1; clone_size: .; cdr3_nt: TGCGCCAGCAGCCAAGAGGAGGGACGTCAAGAGACCCAGTACTTC; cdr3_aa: CASSQEEGRQETQYF
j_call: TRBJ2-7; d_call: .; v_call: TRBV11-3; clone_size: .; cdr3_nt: TGTGCCAGCACTCCCGGCGGTTCCTACGAGCAGTACTTC; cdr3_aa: CASTPGGSYEQYF
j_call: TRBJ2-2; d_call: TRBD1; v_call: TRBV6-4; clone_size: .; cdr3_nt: TGTGCCAGCAGTGCAGGACAGGAGGCCGGGGAGCTGTTTTTT; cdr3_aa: CASSAGQEAGELFF
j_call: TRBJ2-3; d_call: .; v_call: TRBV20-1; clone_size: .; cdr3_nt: TGCAGTGCTAGACGTACAGATACGCAGTATTTT; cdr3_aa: CSARRTDTQYF
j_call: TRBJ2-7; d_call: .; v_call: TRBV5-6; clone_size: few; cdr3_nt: TGTGCCAGCAGCCGACTCCACTACGAGCAGTACTTC; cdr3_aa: CASSRLHYEQYF
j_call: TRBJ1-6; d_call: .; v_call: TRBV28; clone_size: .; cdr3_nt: TGTGCCAGCAGTTTGGAGGGGATCTATAATTCACCCCTCCACTTT; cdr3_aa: CASSLEGIYNSPLHF
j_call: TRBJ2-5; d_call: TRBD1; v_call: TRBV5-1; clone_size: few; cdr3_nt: TGCGCCAGCAGCTGGACGCCCGGGACAGGGGGCTCAGAGACCCAGTACTTC; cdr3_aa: CASSWTPGTGGSETQYF
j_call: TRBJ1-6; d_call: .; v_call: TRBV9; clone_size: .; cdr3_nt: TGTGCCAGCAGCGTCGGGGGATCGAATTCACCCCTCCACTTT; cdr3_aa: CASSVGGSNSPLHF